This TCR beta chain was sequenced during a study of blood T cell repertoires in COVID-19. Here immunoSEQ multiplex PCR was the method, and the copy in TCRdb shows in-frame clones only, minus some. The data show 190,000 or so clones, roughly 84% seen once. Trimming cost V 0 bases and J 6 bases, with 5 bases left between them. The CDR3 runs to 12 residues. The germline V gene encodes CDR1 KGHSY and CDR2 FQNENV. V and J are TRBV16 and TRBJ1-2; D unresolved. The specimen was PBMCs or T cells enriched from blood (not recorded which). The clonotype originates from a man between 40 and 49 years old who had recovered from COVID-19. CDR3 protein: CASSQSQNGYTF. CDR3 bases: TGTGCCAGCAGCCAATCCCAAAATGGCTACACCTTC.